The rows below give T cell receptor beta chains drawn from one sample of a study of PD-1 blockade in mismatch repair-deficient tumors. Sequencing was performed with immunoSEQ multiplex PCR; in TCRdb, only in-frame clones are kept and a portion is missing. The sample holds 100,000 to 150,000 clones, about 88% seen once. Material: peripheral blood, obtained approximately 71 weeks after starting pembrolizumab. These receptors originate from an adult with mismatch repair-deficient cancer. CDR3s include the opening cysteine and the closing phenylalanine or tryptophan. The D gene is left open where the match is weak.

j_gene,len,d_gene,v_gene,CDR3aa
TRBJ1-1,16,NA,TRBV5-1,CASSFGGGDGSTEAFF
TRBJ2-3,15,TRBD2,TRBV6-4,CASSEGLAGPDTQYF
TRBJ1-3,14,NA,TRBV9,CASSPDVAGNTIYF
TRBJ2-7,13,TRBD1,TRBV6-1,CASTGQVPYEQYF
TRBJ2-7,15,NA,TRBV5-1,CASSFGGQGNYEQYF
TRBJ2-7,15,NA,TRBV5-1,CASRQDTQDIYGQYF
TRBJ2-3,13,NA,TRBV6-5,CASSATSTDTQYF
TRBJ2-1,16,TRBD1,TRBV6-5,CASSSLPGQGFNEQFF
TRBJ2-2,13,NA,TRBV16,CASSRLATGELFF
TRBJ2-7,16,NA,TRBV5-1,CASSLAFAGDPYEQYF
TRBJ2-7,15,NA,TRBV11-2,CASRGGWTGTYEQYF
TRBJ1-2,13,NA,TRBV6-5,CASRFGQPYGYTF
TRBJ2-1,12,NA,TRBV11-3,CASSPIWYEQFF
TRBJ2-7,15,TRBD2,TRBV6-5,CASRGKRERPREQYF
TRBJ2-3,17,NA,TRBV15,CATSRDGGRTSTDTQYF
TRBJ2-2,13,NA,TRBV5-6,CASSGWAPGELFF
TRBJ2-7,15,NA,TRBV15,CATSREGERSGEQYF